Sequencing of this T cell receptor beta chain was carried out in a study of PD-1 blockade in classical Hodgkin lymphoma. As for this clone: Antigen specificity is unknown.

Using immunoSEQ multiplex PCR, the repertoire was profiled, and TCRdb retains in-frame clones only, with some absent. This sample yields tens of thousands of clones, of which roughly 89% are seen a single time; approximately 22% belongs to the top ten. Whole-study findings and limits: Why the repertoires differ is still unclear, perhaps disease activity or prior therapy. For complete responders, baseline diversity was comparable to that of newly diagnosed patients. Compared with baseline, CD4+ but not CD8+ TCR diversity had risen significantly by C4D1.

The CDR3 has 17 amino acids. The J segment lost 1 base and the V segment lost 2 bases, leaving 7 bases of the junction unmatched. Germline loops: CDR1 SGHAT, CDR2 FQDESV (reference sequence). After autologous stem cell transplantation all patients relapsed, and prior brentuximab vedotin exposure differed between cohorts. The clonotype comes from a human donor with classical Hodgkin lymphoma. The chain has TRBV11-1 and TRBJ2-3, with 9 bases fitting TRBD2. Sequencing used peripheral blood mononuclear cells (PBMCs), obtained at baseline. For the CDR3, the DNA is TGTGCCAGCAGCTTATACCCTAGCGGGGCCCGCACAGATACGCAGTATTTT. The encoded protein is CASSLYPSGARTDTQYF.